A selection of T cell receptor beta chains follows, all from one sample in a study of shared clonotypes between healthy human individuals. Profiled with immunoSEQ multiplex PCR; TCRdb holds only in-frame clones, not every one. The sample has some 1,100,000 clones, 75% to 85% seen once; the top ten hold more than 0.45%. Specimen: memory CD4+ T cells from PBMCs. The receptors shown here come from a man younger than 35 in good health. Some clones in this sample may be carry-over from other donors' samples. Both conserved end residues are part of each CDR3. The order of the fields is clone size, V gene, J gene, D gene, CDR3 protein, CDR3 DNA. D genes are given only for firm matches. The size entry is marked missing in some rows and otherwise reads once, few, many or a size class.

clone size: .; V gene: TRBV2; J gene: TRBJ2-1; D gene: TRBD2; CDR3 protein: CASRPPPGTSLYNEQFF; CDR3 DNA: TGTGCCAGCAGACCCCCCCCCGGGACTAGCCTCTACAATGAGCAGTTCTTC
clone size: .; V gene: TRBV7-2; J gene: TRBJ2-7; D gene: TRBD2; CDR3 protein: CASSQGLAGGQGEQYF; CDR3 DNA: TGTGCCAGCAGCCAAGGACTAGCGGGAGGTCAGGGCGAGCAGTACTTC
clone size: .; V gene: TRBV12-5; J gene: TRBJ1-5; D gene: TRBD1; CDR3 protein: CASGLGQGKVPQHF; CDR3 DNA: TGTGCTAGTGGGCTCGGACAGGGCAAGGTGCCCCAGCATTTT
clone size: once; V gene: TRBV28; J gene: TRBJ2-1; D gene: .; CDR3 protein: CASSLSEPNEQFF; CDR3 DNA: TGTGCCAGCAGCCTCTCTGAACCCAATGAGCAGTTCTTC
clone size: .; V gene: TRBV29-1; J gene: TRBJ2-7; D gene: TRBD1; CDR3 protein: CSVGFNRGTYEQYF; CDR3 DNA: TGCAGCGTTGGGTTTAACAGGGGAACCTACGAGCAGTACTTC
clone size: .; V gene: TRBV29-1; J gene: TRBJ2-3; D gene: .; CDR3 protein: CSVQTYRTSTDTQYF; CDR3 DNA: TGCAGCGTTCAGACGTACAGGACTAGCACAGATACGCAGTATTTT
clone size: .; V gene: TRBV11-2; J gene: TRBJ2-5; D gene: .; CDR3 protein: CASSEFSGQETQYF; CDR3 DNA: TGTGCCAGCAGCGAGTTTAGTGGCCAAGAGACCCAGTACTTC
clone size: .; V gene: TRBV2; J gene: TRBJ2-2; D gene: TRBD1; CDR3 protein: CASSIVQGPSYTGELFF; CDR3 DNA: TGTGCCAGCAGTATTGTACAGGGGCCCTCCTATACCGGGGAGCTGTTTTTT
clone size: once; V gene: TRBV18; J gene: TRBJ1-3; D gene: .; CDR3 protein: CASSPGQPPGNTIYF; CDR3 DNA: TGTGCCAGCTCACCGGGACAACCGCCTGGAAACACCATATATTTT
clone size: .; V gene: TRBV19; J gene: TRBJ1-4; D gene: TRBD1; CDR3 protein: CASSPQGGPNEKLFF; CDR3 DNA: TGTGCCAGTAGTCCCCAGGGGGGCCCTAATGAAAAACTGTTTTTT
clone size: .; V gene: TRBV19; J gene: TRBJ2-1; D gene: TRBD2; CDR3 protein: CASSEIAGGNYNEQFF; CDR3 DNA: TGTGCCAGTAGTGAGATAGCGGGAGGGAACTACAATGAGCAGTTCTTC
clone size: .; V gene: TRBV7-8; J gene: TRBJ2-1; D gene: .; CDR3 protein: CASSLPGGSPGNEQFF; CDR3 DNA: TGTGCCAGCAGCCTCCCTGGCGGCAGCCCTGGGAATGAGCAGTTCTTC
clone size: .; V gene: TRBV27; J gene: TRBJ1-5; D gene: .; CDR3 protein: CASPDLNQPQHF; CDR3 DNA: TGTGCCAGTCCGGACCTGAATCAGCCCCAGCATTTT
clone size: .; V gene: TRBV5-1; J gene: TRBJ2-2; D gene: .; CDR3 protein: CASSKAQNTGELFF; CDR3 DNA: TGCGCCAGCAGCAAGGCGCAGAACACCGGGGAGCTGTTTTTT
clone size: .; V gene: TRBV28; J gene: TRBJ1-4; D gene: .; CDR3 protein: CASSPFLEKLFF; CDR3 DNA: TGTGCCAGCAGCCCTTTTCTCGAAAAACTGTTTTTT
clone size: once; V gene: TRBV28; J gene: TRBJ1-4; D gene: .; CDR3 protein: CASSFLGAANEKLFF; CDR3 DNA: TGTGCCAGCAGTTTTCTCGGGGCGGCTAATGAAAAACTGTTTTTT
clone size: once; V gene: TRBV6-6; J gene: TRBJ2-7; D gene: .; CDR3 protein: CASSYVPALSYEQYF; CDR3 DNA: TGTGCCAGCAGTTACGTGCCCGCTCTCTCATACGAGCAGTACTTC
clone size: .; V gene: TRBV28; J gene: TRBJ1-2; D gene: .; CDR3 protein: CASVRGALHYGYTF; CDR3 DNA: TGTGCCAGCGTGCGGGGGGCGCTTCACTATGGCTACACCTTC